The 29 T cell receptor beta chains below all came from one sample that was sequenced in a study of long-term antiretroviral therapy in people with HIV. Version v3.0 of the immunoSEQ assay ran at survey level. Measured with immunoSEQ multiplex PCR; TCRdb has only the in-frame clones, and not every one. The profile covers tens of thousands of clones, with roughly three quarters appearing a single time and 10% to 12% taken by the ten largest. The source was unsorted PBMCs, collected 1.1 years before starting antiretroviral therapy. Receptors were obtained from a woman aged 40 to 50 with HIV.

A single count supports this clone. The genes are TRBV7-2 and TRBJ1-1; D is uncertain. V was pared by 3 bases and J by 2 bases, with 10 bases between. Germline V gene sequence: CDR1 SGHTA, CDR2 FQGNSA. The CDR3 loop spans 14 amino acids. The CDR3 here is CASSFGQTNTEAFF. The CDR3 DNA sequence: TGTGCCAGCAGCTTTGGGCAGACAAACACTGAAGCTTTCTTT. The full variable domain, in which reference TRBV7-2 and TRBJ1-1 provide the parts outside the CDR3, is GAGVSQSPSNKVTEKGKDVELRCDPISGHTALYWYRQSLGQGLEFLIYFQGNSAPDKSGLPSDRFSAERTGGSVSTLTIQRTQQEDSAVYLCASSFGQTNTEAFFGQGTRLTVV.

The chain recombines TRBV10-1 with TRBJ1-3; TRBD1 is a possible D gene (6 bases). V lost 1 base to trimming and J lost 2 bases, with 12 bases between them. The CDR3 has 16 residues. CDR1 is WNHNN, CDR2 SYGVQD, per germline (reference sequence). As DNA, the CDR3 is TGCGCCAGCAGTGAGTTTCCAGGGGCGACTGGAAACACCATATATTTT. Encoded protein: CASSEFPGATGNTIYF.

This chain uses TRBV5-1 with TRBJ2-3; D possibly corresponds to TRBD2 (5 bases). The V and J ends lost 4 bases and 4 bases respectively, with 10 bases between them. Per the germline V gene, CDR1 is SGHRS and CDR2 is YFSETQ. CDR3 size: 13 residues. The CDR3 DNA follows: TGCGCCAGCAGCGGAGGATCGCCAGATACGCAGTATTTT. This gives the protein CASSGGSPDTQYF. The full variable domain, completed using reference TRBV5-1 and TRBJ2-3, is KAGVTQTPRYLIKTRGQQVTLSCSPISGHRSVSWYQQTPGQGLQFLFEYFSETQRNKGNFPGRFSGRQFSNSRSEMNVSTLELGDSALYLCASSGGSPDTQYFGPGTRLTVL.

The chain carries TRBV6-5 and TRBJ1-1; TRBD1 is a possible D gene (5 bases). V was shortened by 2 bases and J by 5 bases, with 9 bases between the two germline ends. Germline lookup yields CDR1 MNHEY and CDR2 SVGAGI. This CDR3 comprises 13 residues. CDR3 amino acids: CASSYTGRTEAFF. In nucleotides, the CDR3 is TGTGCCAGCAGTTACACGGGGCGGACTGAAGCTTTCTTT.

CDR3 bases: TGTGCCTGGAGTGCTGGTAACTATGGCTACACCTTC. Encoded protein: CAWSAGNYGYTF. The chain joins TRBV30 to TRBJ1-2; D is undetermined. V was shortened by 1 base and J by 1 base, with 4 bases between the two germline ends. The germline gives CDR1 GTSNPN, CDR2 SVGIG (reference sequence). The CDR3 length is 12 residues.

This chain links TRBV6-6 with TRBJ2-5; D gene uncertain. The CDR3 is 14 residues long. The V gene's germline CDR1 is MNHNY and CDR2 SVGAGI (reference sequence). V lost 7 bases, J lost 2 bases, and 14 bases lay in between. The CDR3 sequence is CASIGMARQETQYF. In DNA form, the CDR3 reads TGTGCCAGCATAGGGATGGCCAGGCAAGAGACCCAGTACTTC.

J is TRBJ2-3 and V is TRBV10-3; 9 bases are shared with TRBD2. CDR1 is ENHRY and CDR2 is SYGVKD in the germline V gene. This CDR3 spans 16 amino acids. The trim removed 0 bases at V and 1 base at J, leaving 2 bases unmatched. CDR3 coding DNA: TGTGCCATCAGTGAGTCCCAGCGGGAGGGCACAGATACGCAGTATTTT. This codes for CAISESQREGTDTQYF.

This clone was seen a handful of times. The chain carries TRBV6-1 and TRBJ1-2; TRBD1 might be the D (5 bases). The CDR3 spans 12 residues. Germline CDR1 is MNHNS and CDR2 is SASEGT. The V end lost 8 bases, the J end lost 2 bases, and 9 bases lay between the germline ends. Here the CDR3 reads CASGGFNYGYTF. DNA for the CDR3: TGTGCCAGCGGGGGGTTCAACTATGGCTACACCTTC.

The gene calls are TRBV9 and TRBJ1-1, with D hard to call. Germline V gene data show CDR1 as SGDLS and CDR2 as YYNGEE. CDR3 size: 15 residues. Trimming left V 4 bases short and J 1 base short, with 14 bases between. The CDR3 region is CASSSREHRNTEAFF. In nucleotides, the CDR3 is TGTGCCAGCAGCTCGAGGGAACACCGGAACACTGAAGCTTTCTTT. The full variable domain, completed using reference TRBV9 and TRBJ1-1, is DSGVTQTPKHLITATGQRVTLRCSPRSGDLSVYWYQQSLDQGLQFLIQYYNGEERAKGNILERFSAQQFPDLHSELNLSSLELGDSALYFCASSSREHRNTEAFFGQGTRLTVV.

The chain uses TRBV30 and TRBJ2-7, with D perhaps matching TRBD1 (5 bases). CDR3 size: 15 residues. Between the trimmed V and J ends, which lost 3 bases and 2 bases, there was a span of 17 bases. Germline CDR1 is GTSNPN and CDR2 is SVGIG (reference sequence). This chain's CDR3 is CAWSLLGQLTYEQYF. The CDR3 DNA reads TGTGCCTGGAGCTTGCTGGGGCAACTAACCTACGAGCAGTACTTC. The complete variable domain, with remaining parts taken from reference TRBV30 and TRBJ2-7, reads SQTIHQWPATLVQPVGSPLSLECTVEGTSNPNLYWYRQAAGRGLQLLFYSVGIGQISSEVPQNLSASRPQDRQFILSSKKLLLSDSGFYLCAWSLLGQLTYEQYFGPGTRLTVT.

This clone showed up just once. This rearrangement joins TRBV9 to TRBJ2-2; 7 bases align to TRBD2. CDR3 length: 16 amino acids. The junction had 8 bases not matched to a gene; V was cut back by 3 bases and J by 3 bases. Germline lookup yields CDR1 SGDLS and CDR2 YYNGEE. The CDR3 sequence is CASSGGAGLYTGELFF. CDR3 bases: TGTGCCAGCAGCGGCGGAGCGGGACTCTACACCGGGGAGCTGTTTTTT. Based on the CDR3 plus reference TRBV9 and TRBJ2-2, the full variable domain is DSGVTQTPKHLITATGQRVTLRCSPRSGDLSVYWYQQSLDQGLQFLIQYYNGEERAKGNILERFSAQQFPDLHSELNLSSLELGDSALYFCASSGGAGLYTGELFFGEGSRLTVL.

The CDR3 nucleotides are TGCAGCGTTGAAGACGGGGTCATGAGCTCCTACAATGAGCAGTTCTTC. It specifies CSVEDGVMSSYNEQFF. The J gene is TRBJ2-1, the V gene TRBV29-1, with TRBD2 as a possible D gene (5 bases). CDR1 and CDR2 (germline): SQVTM, ANQGSEA. This CDR3 contains 16 residues. V was shortened by 0 bases and J by 0 bases, with 12 bases between the two germline ends.

This chain connects TRBV30 to TRBJ1-3, with 7 positions matching TRBD1. This CDR3 contains 14 residues. The V and J ends lost 2 bases and 2 bases, in that order; junction bases with no gene match: 3. The germline V gene encodes CDR1 GTSNPN and CDR2 SVGIG (reference sequence). CDR3 in DNA: TGTGCCTGGAGTCCGGGACAGACTGGAAACACCATATATTTT. Protein: CAWSPGQTGNTIYF.

V and J are TRBV13 and TRBJ1-4; D is uncertain. V dropped 0 bases and J dropped 6 bases, with 11 bases sitting between them. This CDR3 has 15 residues. CDR1 is PRHDT and CDR2 is FYEKMQ in the germline V gene (reference sequence). The DNA for the CDR3 is TGTGCCAGCAGCTTAGGATCAGTGGGATATGAAAAACTGTTTTTT. Residues: CASSLGSVGYEKLFF.

This clone was seen once. The rearrangement joins TRBV6-5 to TRBJ1-5; maybe TRBD1 (5 bases). V lost 0 bases and J lost 4, with 10 bases in between. Per the germline V gene, CDR1 is MNHEY and CDR2 is SVGAGI. This CDR3 comprises 15 residues. The CDR3: CASSYSGTSNQPQHF. CDR3 in DNA: TGTGCCAGCAGTTACTCAGGGACCAGTAATCAGCCCCAGCATTTT.

The J gene is TRBJ2-7, the V gene TRBV6-6, with 13 bases aligning to TRBD2. V trimming: 4 bases; J trimming: 2 bases; junction bases outside the gene matches: 2. This CDR3 region has 15 residues. Germline assignment: CDR1 MNHNY and CDR2 SVGAGI (reference sequence). The CDR3 DNA reads as TGTGCCAGCAGTTGGACTAGCGGGGGCCCCTACGAGCAGTACTTC. Translating it yields CASSWTSGGPYEQYF.

The J gene is TRBJ1-1, the V gene TRBV6-5; D perhaps matches TRBD1 (6 bases). The CDR3 length is 14 residues. Germline CDR1 is MNHEY and CDR2 is SVGAGI. With 4 bases removed from V and 2 bases from J, the gap between germline ends came to 11 bases. The CDR3 reads CASSFSDRNTEAFF. CDR3 bases: TGTGCCAGCAGTTTCTCGGACAGAAACACTGAAGCTTTCTTT.

The chain uses TRBV7-6 and TRBJ2-7; 10 nucleotides align to TRBD2. From germline, CDR1 is SGHVS and CDR2 FNYEAQ. This CDR3 has 15 residues. Unmatched junction bases numbered 5, after V lost 1 base and J lost 5 bases. The CDR3 DNA is TGTGCCAGCAGCTTAGTAGCGGGAGGCGGCGACGAGCAGTACTTC. Its protein product is CASSLVAGGGDEQYF.

V gene TRBV30 combines with J gene TRBJ1-3; no clear D gene. With 2 bases removed from V and 1 base from J, the gap between germline ends came to 12 bases. Germline-derived CDR1 and CDR2 are GTSNPN and SVGIG (reference sequence). The CDR3 spans 15 residues. In DNA form, the CDR3 reads TGTGCCTGGAGTCCAACGTCATATTCTGGAAACACCATATATTTT. This gives the protein CAWSPTSYSGNTIYF.

The chain recombines TRBV7-2 with TRBJ2-3; 12 bases fit TRBD2. CDR3 length equals 13 residues. Germline CDR1 and CDR2: SGHTA and FQGNSA. V lost 10 bases, J lost 4 bases, and 3 bases stayed unmatched. CDR3 loop: CATTSGSPDTQYF. The CDR3 DNA is TGTGCCACGACTAGCGGGAGCCCAGATACGCAGTATTTT. Drawing the rest from reference TRBV7-2 and TRBJ2-3, the complete variable domain is GAGVSQSPSNKVTEKGKDVELRCDPISGHTALYWYRQSLGQGLEFLIYFQGNSAPDKSGLPSDRFSAERTGGSVSTLTIQRTQQEDSAVYLCATTSGSPDTQYFGPGTRLTVL.

The chain joins TRBV19 to TRBJ2-2; D remains unclear. This CDR3 comprises 13 residues. V gave up 2 bases and J gave up 5 bases, with 6 bases separating them. Germline values: CDR1 LNHDA, CDR2 SQIVND (reference sequence). CDR3 sequence reads: CASSIIQTGELFF. CDR3 coding DNA: TGTGCCAGTAGTATAATTCAAACCGGGGAGCTGTTTTTT.

This chain uses TRBV9 with TRBJ2-5; TRBD2 aligns across 10 bases. V was pared by 5 bases and J by 4 bases, with 8 bases of the junction left unmatched. This CDR3 comprises 15 residues. Germline assignment: CDR1 SGDLS and CDR2 YYNGEE. The CDR3 DNA is TGTGCCAGCAGTGTCACCAGCGGGGGGGGAGAGACCCAGTACTTC. Protein sequence: CASSVTSGGGETQYF.

J is TRBJ2-7 and V is TRBV14, with no clear D. V was clipped by 1 base and J by 5 bases, with 9 bases between them. This CDR3 contains 13 residues. CDR1 is SGHDN, CDR2 FVKESK, per germline. The CDR3: CASSQGWRNEQYF. The CDR3 DNA is TGTGCCAGCAGCCAAGGCTGGCGCAACGAGCAGTACTTC.

The chain has TRBV7-9 and TRBJ1-4; the D is unclear. The CDR3 has 16 residues. V was trimmed by 1 base and J by 7 bases, leaving 16 bases between them. Looked up from germline, CDR1 is SEHNR and CDR2 is FQNEAQ (reference sequence). The CDR3 region has the DNA TGTGCCAGCAGCTTAGGGAACGCAGGCTTACTTGAAAAACTGTTTTTT. Translating it yields CASSLGNAGLLEKLFF.

The J gene is TRBJ2-2, the V gene TRBV5-4; TRBD1 matches at 11 bases. J gave up 6 bases and V 4 bases, and 5 bases lay outside the gene matches. CDR1 is SGHNT, CDR2 YYREEE, per germline (reference sequence). CDR3 length equals 15 residues. DNA for the CDR3: TGTGCCAGCAGCAGATGGGACAGGGGGGCCGGGGAGCTGTTTTTT. Protein sequence: CASSRWDRGAGELFF. Full variable domain (outside the CDR3, taken from reference TRBV5-4 and TRBJ2-2): ETGVTQSPTHLIKTRGQQVTLRCSSQSGHNTVSWYQQALGQGPQFIFQYYREEENGRGNFPPRFSGLQFPNYSSELNVNALELDDSALYLCASSRWDRGAGELFFGEGSRLTVL.

This clone occurred a few times. The V and J genes are TRBV27 and TRBJ2-7; D possibly corresponds to TRBD2 (6 bases). Per the germline V gene, CDR1 is MNHEY and CDR2 is SMNVEV (reference sequence). This CDR3 is 17 amino acids long. V dropped 4 bases and J dropped 0 bases, with 19 bases sitting between them. The CDR3 protein is CASSSRFGGSPSYEQYF. The CDR3 nucleotides read TGTGCCAGCAGTTCCCGGTTCGGGGGTAGTCCCTCCTACGAGCAGTACTTC.

The chain has TRBV27 and TRBJ1-6, with D unclear. In germline, CDR1 is MNHEY, CDR2 SMNVEV (reference sequence). Deletions cut 4 bases from V and 5 bases from J, with 3 bases between. The CDR3 totals 12 residues. The CDR3 sequence is CASSYHNSPLHF. CDR3 bases: TGTGCCAGCAGTTACCATAATTCACCCCTCCACTTT.

The sample holds a few counts of this clone. The chain couples TRBV30 to TRBJ1-5, with D perhaps matching TRBD1 (6 bases). Trimming removed 0 bases at V and 5 bases at J, with 14 bases between. CDR3 length equals 15 residues. In germline, CDR1 is GTSNPN, CDR2 SVGIG (reference sequence). CDR3 protein: CAWSVPGGFYQPQHF. In DNA, the CDR3 is TGTGCCTGGAGTGTACCCGGGGGCTTTTATCAGCCCCAGCATTTT. Supplemented by reference TRBV30 and TRBJ1-5, the full variable domain reads SQTIHQWPATLVQPVGSPLSLECTVEGTSNPNLYWYRQAAGRGLQLLFYSVGIGQISSEVPQNLSASRPQDRQFILSSKKLLLSDSGFYLCAWSVPGGFYQPQHFGDGTRLSIL.

The chain carries TRBV5-4 and TRBJ2-7; 11 bases align to TRBD2. Germline assignment: CDR1 SGHNT and CDR2 YYREEE (reference sequence). Losses at the gene ends were 0 bases for V and 5 bases for J; bases not matched to a gene: 10. The CDR3 consists of 17 residues. This CDR3 is CASSLGATSGGSHEQYF. The CDR3, as DNA: TGTGCCAGCAGCTTGGGTGCAACTAGCGGGGGATCCCACGAGCAGTACTTC.